The present TCR beta chain was sequenced within a study of T-cell memory formation after mild COVID-19. Broader study findings: Unconfirmed was the SARS-CoV-2 specificity of second-wave clones that peaked on day 37. Detection of some responders pre-infection suggested pre-existing cross-reactive memory T cells participated. Clones shrinking between day 15 and 85 showed a balanced CD4/CD8 split, and those that grew later tilted toward CD4+.

A word on this clonotype: Its matching antigen is unknown.

Germline-derived CDR1 and CDR2 are SGHKS and YYEKEE (reference sequence). This CDR3 contains 14 residues. V was clipped by 4 bases and J by 3 bases, with 10 bases between them. TCRdb reprocessed the 5' RACE reads with MiXCR, giving one entry per CDR3 protein. The table lists fewer than 550,000 distinct CDR3 sequences, approximately 20% of them singletons. The sample comprised PBMCs or a T cell subset sorted from them (not recorded which). The source is an adult woman who had mild COVID-19 (a few samples of this study predate the infection). Cell type and time point are not known. The genes are TRBV5-5 and TRBJ2-2; unclear D gene. CDR3 protein: CASSLGWDTGELFF. In DNA, the CDR3 is TGTGCCAGCAGCCTGGGGTGGGACACCGGGGAGCTGTTTTTT.